This is a list of T cell receptor beta chains from one sample in a study of OX40 agonist ivuxolimab in advanced cancers. Data came from immunoSEQ multiplex PCR; TCRdb stores just in-frame clones and leaves some out. Among about 98,000 clones listed, about 92% were seen once. Sequenced material: CD4+ or CD8+ T cells sorted from blood, taken in a trial of the OX40 agonist ivuxolimab. The receptors derive from an adult with an advanced solid tumor such as melanoma, head and neck, liver or kidney cancer. Each CDR3 is given with its conserved first and last residue. The order of the fields is clone size, D gene, V gene, J gene, CDR3 protein, CDR3 DNA. A D gene is named only where the DNA matches it firmly. Clone size is given for some rows only: seen once, a few or many times, or a class if the clone is expanded.

.	.	TRBV5-4	TRBJ2-3	CASSPPSVMTDTQYF	TGTGCCAGCAGCCCCCCTAGCGTCATGACAGATACGCAGTATTTT
.	TRBD1	TRBV30	TRBJ1-5	CAWGTGNQPQHF	TGTGCCTGGGGGACAGGGAATCAGCCCCAGCATTTT
.	.	TRBV15	TRBJ2-3	CATSKGGSTDTQYF	TGTGCCACCAGCAAAGGAGGGAGCACAGATACGCAGTATTTT
.	.	TRBV30	TRBJ1-6	CAWSVGNLNSPLHF	TGTGCCTGGAGTGTAGGCAACTTAAATTCACCCCTCCACTTT
.	TRBD1	TRBV15	TRBJ1-6	CATSRRPGQQVSPLHF	TGTGCCACCAGCAGAAGACCGGGACAGCAGGTCTCACCCCTCCACTTT
.	TRBD2	TRBV19	TRBJ2-1	CASSIDGPSGSRDEQFF	TGTGCCAGTAGTATAGATGGTCCCAGCGGGAGCCGGGATGAGCAGTTCTTC
once	.	TRBV6-1	TRBJ1-3	CASSEVGTIVLGNTIYF	TGTGCCAGCAGTGAAGTCGGGACAATAGTTCTCGGAAACACCATATATTTT
.	TRBD1	TRBV28	TRBJ1-5	CASSLTDREGQPQHF	TGTGCCAGCAGTTTGACGGACAGGGAGGGTCAGCCCCAGCATTTT
.	TRBD1	TRBV19	TRBJ1-1	CASSGQGAAEAFF	TGTGCCAGTAGTGGACAGGGGGCCGCTGAAGCTTTCTTT
.	TRBD2	TRBV11-3	TRBJ2-1	CASSPLAGKSVYEQFF	TGTGCCAGCAGCCCACTAGCGGGAAAATCCGTGTATGAGCAGTTCTTC
few	.	TRBV19	TRBJ1-5	CASRFWWSGNQPQHF	TGTGCCAGTAGGTTCTGGTGGTCGGGCAATCAGCCCCAGCATTTT
.	TRBD1	TRBV6-6	TRBJ1-1	CASSYLPAGGGTEAFF	TGTGCCAGCAGTTACCTGCCCGCAGGGGGCGGAACTGAAGCTTTCTTT
.	.	TRBV28	TRBJ1-4	CASSPSGQSNEKLFF	TGTGCCAGCAGTCCCTCGGGCCAGTCAAATGAAAAACTGTTTTTT
.	TRBD2	TRBV6-5	TRBJ2-3	CASRRLATDTQYF	TGTGCCAGCAGAAGACTAGCTACAGATACGCAGTATTTT
.	.	TRBV28	TRBJ2-7	CASSLWGFYEQYF	TGTGCCAGCAGTTTGTGGGGGTTCTACGAGCAGTACTTC
.	TRBD2	TRBV5-1	TRBJ2-1	CASSWGPGLAGNEQFF	TGCGCCAGCAGCTGGGGACCGGGACTAGCGGGGAATGAGCAGTTCTTC
.	TRBD2	TRBV11-3	TRBJ2-1	CASSLGYGTSDEQFF	TGTGCCAGCAGCTTAGGGTACGGGACTAGCGATGAGCAGTTCTTC
.	.	TRBV6-4	TRBJ1-2	CASSEGSTNYGYTF	TGTGCCAGCAGTGAAGGCTCCACTAACTATGGCTACACCTTC
.	TRBD1	TRBV6-6	TRBJ1-5	CASQGGLGNQPQHF	TGTGCCAGCCAGGGGGGCCTGGGAAATCAGCCCCAGCATTTT
.	.	TRBV7-2	TRBJ1-2	CASSFGPGGDGYTF	TGTGCCAGCAGCTTCGGCCCCGGGGGGGATGGCTACACCTTC
.	.	TRBV19	TRBJ2-3	CASTPRGTDTQYF	TGTGCCAGTACGCCCAGGGGCACAGATACGCAGTATTTT
.	TRBD1	TRBV5-6	TRBJ1-2	CASSTGAPQYYGYTF	TGTGCCAGCAGCACAGGGGCGCCGCAATACTATGGCTACACCTTC
.	.	TRBV30	TRBJ2-1	CAWSVSTEQFF	TGTGCCTGGAGTGTAAGCACTGAGCAGTTCTTC
.	.	TRBV4-3	TRBJ2-5	CASSQSWGILQGVQQETQYF	TGCGCCAGCAGCCAATCCTGGGGGATATTACAGGGAGTGCAACAAGAGACCCAGTACTTC
.	.	TRBV6-6	TRBJ1-1	CASNIHGGGTEAFF	TGTGCCAGCAACATACACGGTGGTGGGACTGAAGCTTTCTTT
.	.	TRBV10-3	TRBJ2-1	CAISERARFSYNEQFF	TGTGCCATCAGTGAGAGGGCGAGATTCTCCTACAATGAGCAGTTCTTC
.	TRBD2	TRBV4-3	TRBJ2-3	CASSPGLARNTDTQYF	TGCGCCAGCAGCCCCGGACTAGCGAGAAACACAGATACGCAGTATTTT
.	.	TRBV9	TRBJ2-3	CASSVVPTDTQYF	TGTGCCAGCAGCGTAGTCCCCACAGATACGCAGTATTTT
.	TRBD1	TRBV28	TRBJ1-1	CASSSPGQGNTEAFF	TGTGCCAGCAGTTCCCCGGGACAGGGGAACACTGAAGCTTTCTTT
.	.	TRBV29-1	TRBJ1-1	CSVDRGTEAFF	TGCAGCGTTGACAGGGGAACTGAAGCTTTCTTT
.	.	TRBV19	TRBJ2-7	CASSKALNGDYEQYF	TGTGCCAGTAGTAAAGCCCTGAACGGAGACTACGAGCAGTACTTC
.	TRBD2	TRBV25-1	TRBJ2-3	CASSELAGVNTQYF	TGTGCCAGCAGTGAACTAGCGGGAGTGAATACGCAGTATTTT
.	TRBD1	TRBV28	TRBJ2-4	CASSSGTGGSGIQYF	TGTGCCAGCAGTTCCGGGACAGGGGGTTCAGGCATTCAGTACTTC
.	.	TRBV7-8	TRBJ2-3	CASSYYRPNLGREVEDTQYF	TGTGCCAGCAGCTACTACCGACCAAATCTGGGCAGGGAGGTGGAAGATACGCAGTATTTT
.	.	TRBV6-1	TRBJ2-3	CASSEGSTDTQYF	TGTGCCAGCAGTGAGGGGAGCACAGATACGCAGTATTTT
.	.	TRBV11-3	TRBJ1-1	CASSLDRLNTEAFF	TGTGCCAGCAGCTTAGATCGTTTGAACACTGAAGCTTTCTTT
.	.	TRBV10-3	TRBJ1-3	CAISESIGYSGNTIYF	TGTGCCATCAGTGAGTCGATAGGCTACTCTGGAAACACCATATATTTT
few	.	TRBV7-3	TRBJ1-1	CASSLLGPDTEAFF	TGTGCCAGCAGCTTATTAGGCCCAGACACTGAAGCTTTCTTT
.	TRBD1	TRBV10-3	TRBJ1-4	CAISESTRGQGLEKLFF	TGTGCCATCAGTGAGTCGACTCGTGGACAGGGGTTAGAAAAACTGTTTTTT
.	.	TRBV9	TRBJ2-1	CASSSRPQGNEQFF	TGTGCCAGCAGCTCCCGACCCCAGGGGAATGAGCAGTTCTTC
.	.	TRBV6-5	TRBJ1-5	CASRAGVGNQPQHF	TGTGCCAGCAGGGCAGGGGTGGGCAATCAGCCCCAGCATTTT